Detailed here is one TCR beta chain. Its antigen is unidentified. This sample was taken from a study of blood T cells in healthy people across ages. As for the study in general: Template switching caught about one barcoded beta molecule for each two T cells.

The second PCR ran roughly 6 to 12 cycles with a sample-barcoded 5' primer and J-beta primers. Via MiXCR, TCRdb re-called the 5' RACE reads, giving one row per CDR3 protein. Among fewer than 900,000 distinct CDR3 sequences listed, about 52% were seen once. There are 14 residues in the CDR3. V was trimmed by 6 bases and J by 5 bases, leaving 16 bases between them. General study findings and limits: Long-lived donors carried more naive CD4+ cells and greater diversity than aged donors.

The chain is built from TRBV12-3 or TRBV12-4 and TRBJ1-2, with a possible D match to TRBD1 (6 bases). Material for sequencing was blood. The origin of this receptor is a woman in her sixties in good health. CDR3 DNA: TGTGCCAGCAGCACTCTCGACAGGAATTATGGCTACACCTTC. Protein sequence: CASSTLDRNYGYTF.